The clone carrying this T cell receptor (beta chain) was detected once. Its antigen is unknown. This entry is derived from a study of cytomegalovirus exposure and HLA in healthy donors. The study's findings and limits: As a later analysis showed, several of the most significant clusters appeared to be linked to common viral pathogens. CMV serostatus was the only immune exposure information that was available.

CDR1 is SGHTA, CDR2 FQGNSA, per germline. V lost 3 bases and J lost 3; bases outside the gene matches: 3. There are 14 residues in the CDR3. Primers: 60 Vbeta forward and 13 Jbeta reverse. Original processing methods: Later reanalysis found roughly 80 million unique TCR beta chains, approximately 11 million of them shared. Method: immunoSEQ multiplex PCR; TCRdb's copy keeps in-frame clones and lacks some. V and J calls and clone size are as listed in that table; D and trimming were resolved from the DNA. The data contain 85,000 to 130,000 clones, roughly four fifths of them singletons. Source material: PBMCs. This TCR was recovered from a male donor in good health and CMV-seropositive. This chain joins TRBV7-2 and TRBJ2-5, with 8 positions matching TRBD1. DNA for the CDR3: TGTGCCAGCAGCTTCGGACAGGGAAAAGAGACCCAGTACTTC. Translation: CASSFGQGKETQYF.